This TCR beta chain was recorded in a study of a mutant IDH1 vaccine in newly diagnosed glioma. The sample's time point: week 23, last vaccination. Vaccination comprised doses that each held 300 ug of mutant IDH1 20-mer peptide, plus topical imiquimod. The assay was immunoSEQ multiplex PCR, and TCRdb's table has in-frame clones only and misses some. The sample consists of approximately 62,000 clones, roughly 81% of them appearing once. On this clone itself: Its target is not known.

The CDR3 totals 15 residues. Germline CDR1 reads MNHEY; CDR2 reads SVGAGI. V was cut by 4 bases and J by 5 bases, with 14 bases left in between. The V and J genes are TRBV6-5 and TRBJ1-4, with no clear D. The sequencing here drew on PBMCs, taken from a glioma patient whose treatment included an IDH1 peptide vaccine. This receptor was obtained from a man aged 25-45 years with glioma. The CDR3 is CASSSSRGANEKLFF. In DNA, the CDR3 is TGTGCCAGCAGTTCCTCACGGGGTGCCAATGAAAAACTGTTTTTT.